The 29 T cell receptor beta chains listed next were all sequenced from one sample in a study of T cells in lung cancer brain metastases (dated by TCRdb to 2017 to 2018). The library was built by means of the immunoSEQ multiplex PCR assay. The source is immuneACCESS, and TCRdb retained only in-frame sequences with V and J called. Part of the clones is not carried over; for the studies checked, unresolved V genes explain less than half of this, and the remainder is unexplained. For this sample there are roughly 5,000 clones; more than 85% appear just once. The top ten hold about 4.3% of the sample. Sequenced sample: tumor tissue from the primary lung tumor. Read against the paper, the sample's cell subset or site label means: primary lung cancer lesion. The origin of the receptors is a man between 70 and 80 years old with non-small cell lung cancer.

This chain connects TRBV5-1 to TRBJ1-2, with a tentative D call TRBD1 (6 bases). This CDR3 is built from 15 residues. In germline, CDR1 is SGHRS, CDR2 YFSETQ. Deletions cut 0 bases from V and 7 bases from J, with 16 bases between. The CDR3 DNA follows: TGCGCCAGCAGCTTGGTCAGGGGCGACGGGGGTGGCTACACCTTC. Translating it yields CASSLVRGDGGGYTF.

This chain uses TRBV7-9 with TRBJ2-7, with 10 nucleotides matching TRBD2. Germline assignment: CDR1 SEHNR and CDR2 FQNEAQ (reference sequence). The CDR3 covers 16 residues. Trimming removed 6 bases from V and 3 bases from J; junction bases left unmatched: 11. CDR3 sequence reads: CASSSSPGTSDYEQYF. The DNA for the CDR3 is TGTGCCAGCAGTTCCTCCCCCGGGACTAGCGACTACGAGCAGTACTTC.

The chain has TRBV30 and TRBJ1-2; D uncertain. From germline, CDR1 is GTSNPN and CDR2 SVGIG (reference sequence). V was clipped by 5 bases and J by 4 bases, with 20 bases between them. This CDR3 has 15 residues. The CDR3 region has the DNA TGTGCCTGGGTATCAAGGGCCCCCTTGTCCTATGGCTACACCTTC. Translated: CAWVSRAPLSYGYTF.

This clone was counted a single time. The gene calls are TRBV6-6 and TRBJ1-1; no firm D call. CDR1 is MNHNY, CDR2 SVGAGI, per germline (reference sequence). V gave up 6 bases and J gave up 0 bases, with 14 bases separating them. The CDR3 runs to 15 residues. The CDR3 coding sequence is TGTGCCAGCAGCCCCGCTACCGCCATGAACACTGAAGCTTTCTTT. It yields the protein CASSPATAMNTEAFF.

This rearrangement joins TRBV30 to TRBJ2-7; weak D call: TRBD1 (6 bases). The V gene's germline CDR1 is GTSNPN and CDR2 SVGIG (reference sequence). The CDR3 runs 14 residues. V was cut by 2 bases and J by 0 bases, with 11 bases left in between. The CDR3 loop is CAWSKGGSSYEQYF. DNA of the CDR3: TGTGCCTGGAGTAAAGGGGGAAGCTCCTACGAGCAGTACTTC.

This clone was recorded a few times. The CDR3, as DNA: TGTGCCAGCACCCTTGGGACCGGGGAGCTGTTTTTT. Translating gives CASTLGTGELFF. This rearrangement joins TRBV11-3 to TRBJ2-2; D ambiguous. The germline gives CDR1 SGHNT, CDR2 YENEEA. The CDR3 has 12 amino acids. V lost 7 bases, J lost 5 bases, and 8 bases lay in between. The entire variable domain, with the rest obtained from reference TRBV11-3 and TRBJ2-2, is as follows: EAGVVQSPRYKIIEKKQPVAFWCNPISGHNTLYWYLQNLGQGPELLIRYENEEAVDDSQLPKDRFSAERLKGVDSTLKIQPAELGDSAVYLCASTLGTGELFFGEGSRLTVL.

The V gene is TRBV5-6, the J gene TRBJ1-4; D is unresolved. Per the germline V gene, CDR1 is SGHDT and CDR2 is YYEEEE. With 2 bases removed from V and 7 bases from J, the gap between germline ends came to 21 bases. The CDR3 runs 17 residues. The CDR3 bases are TGTGCCAGCAGCTTATCCCCCCACGCAGTATGGAGTGAAAAACTGTTTTTT. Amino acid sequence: CASSLSPHAVWSEKLFF. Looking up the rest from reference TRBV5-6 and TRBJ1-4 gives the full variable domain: DAGVTQSPTHLIKTRGQQVTLRCSPKSGHDTVSWYQQALGQGPQFIFQYYEEEERQRGNFPDRFSGHQFPNYSSELNVNALLLGDSALYLCASSLSPHAVWSEKLFFGSGTQLSVL.

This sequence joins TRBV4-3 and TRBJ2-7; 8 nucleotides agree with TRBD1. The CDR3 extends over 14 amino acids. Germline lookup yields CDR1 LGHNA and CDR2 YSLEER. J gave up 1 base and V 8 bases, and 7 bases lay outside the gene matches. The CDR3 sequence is CASEGQGASYEQYF. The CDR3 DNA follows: TGCGCCAGCGAGGGGCAGGGGGCGTCCTACGAGCAGTACTTC.

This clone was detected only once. In DNA form, the CDR3 reads TGCGCCAGCAGCCTTCGGACAGGGGGAGGAAATGAGCAGTTCTTC. As protein: CASSLRTGGGNEQFF. The V and J genes are TRBV5-1 and TRBJ2-1; 10 bases line up with TRBD1. The CDR3 has 15 residues. Losses at the gene ends were 4 bases for V and 7 bases for J; bases not matched to a gene: 8. The V gene's germline CDR1 is SGHRS and CDR2 YFSETQ.

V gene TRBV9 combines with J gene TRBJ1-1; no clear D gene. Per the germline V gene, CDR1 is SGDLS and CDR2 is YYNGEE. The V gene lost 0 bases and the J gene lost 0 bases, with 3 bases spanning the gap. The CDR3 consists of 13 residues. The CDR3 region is CASSVALNTEAFF. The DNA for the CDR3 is TGTGCCAGCAGCGTAGCCCTGAACACTGAAGCTTTCTTT.

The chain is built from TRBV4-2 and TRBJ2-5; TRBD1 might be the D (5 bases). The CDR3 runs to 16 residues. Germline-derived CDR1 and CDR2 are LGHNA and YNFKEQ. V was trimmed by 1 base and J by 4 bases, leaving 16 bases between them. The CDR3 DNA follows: TGTGCCAGCAGCCAAGTAGGAGACAGCCTGGGAGAGACCCAGTACTTC. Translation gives CASSQVGDSLGETQYF.

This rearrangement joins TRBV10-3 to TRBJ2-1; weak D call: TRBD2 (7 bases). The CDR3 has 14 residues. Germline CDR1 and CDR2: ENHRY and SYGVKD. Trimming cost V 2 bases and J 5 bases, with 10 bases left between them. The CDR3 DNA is TGTGCCATCAGTGAGGGGGGGGCTGACAATGAGCAGTTCTTC. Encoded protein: CAISEGGADNEQFF.

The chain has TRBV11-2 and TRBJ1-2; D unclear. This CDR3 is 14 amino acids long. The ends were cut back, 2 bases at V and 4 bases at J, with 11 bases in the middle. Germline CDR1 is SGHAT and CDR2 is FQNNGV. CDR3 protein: CASSLSTGGYGYTF. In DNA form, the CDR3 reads TGTGCCAGCAGCTTATCGACCGGAGGCTATGGCTACACCTTC.

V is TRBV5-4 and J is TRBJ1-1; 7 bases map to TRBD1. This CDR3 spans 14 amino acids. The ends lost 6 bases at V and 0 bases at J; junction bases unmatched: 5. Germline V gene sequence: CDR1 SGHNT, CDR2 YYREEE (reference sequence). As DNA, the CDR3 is TGTGCCAGCACAACAGGGGCAATGAACACTGAAGCTTTCTTT. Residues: CASTTGAMNTEAFF. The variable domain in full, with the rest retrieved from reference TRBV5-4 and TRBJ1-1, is ETGVTQSPTHLIKTRGQQVTLRCSSQSGHNTVSWYQQALGQGPQFIFQYYREEENGRGNFPPRFSGLQFPNYSSELNVNALELDDSALYLCASTTGAMNTEAFFGQGTRLTVV.

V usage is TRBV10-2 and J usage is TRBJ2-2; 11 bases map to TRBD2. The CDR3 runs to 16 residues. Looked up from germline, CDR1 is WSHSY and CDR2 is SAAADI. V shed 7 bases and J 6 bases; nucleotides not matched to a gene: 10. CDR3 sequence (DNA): TGCGCCAGCAAGGGGGTAGCGGGAGGGCGGGCCGGGGAGCTGTTTTTT. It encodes CASKGVAGGRAGELFF.

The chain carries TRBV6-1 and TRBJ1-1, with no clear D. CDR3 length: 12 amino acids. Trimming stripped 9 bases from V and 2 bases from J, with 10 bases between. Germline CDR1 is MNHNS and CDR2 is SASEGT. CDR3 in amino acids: CASRRGNTEAFF. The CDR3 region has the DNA TGTGCCAGTCGACGGGGTAACACTGAAGCTTTCTTT.

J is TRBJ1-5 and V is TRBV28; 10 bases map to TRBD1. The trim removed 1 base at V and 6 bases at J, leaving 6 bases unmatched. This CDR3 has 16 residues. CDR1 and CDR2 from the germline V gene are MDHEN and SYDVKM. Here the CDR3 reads CASSLSRDRGGQPQHF. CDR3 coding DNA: TGTGCCAGCAGTTTATCCAGGGACAGGGGCGGTCAGCCCCAGCATTTT. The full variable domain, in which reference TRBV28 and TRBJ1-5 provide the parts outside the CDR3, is DVKVTQSSRYLVKRTGEKVFLECVQDMDHENMFWYRQDPGLGLRLIYFSYDVKMKEKGDIPEGYSVSREKKERFSLILESASTNQTSMYLCASSLSRDRGGQPQHFGDGTRLSIL.

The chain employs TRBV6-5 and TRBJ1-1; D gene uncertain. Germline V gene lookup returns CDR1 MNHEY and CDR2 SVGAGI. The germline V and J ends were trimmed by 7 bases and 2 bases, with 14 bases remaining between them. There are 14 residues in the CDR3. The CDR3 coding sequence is TGTGCCAGCACCCTCGGGCCAATAAACACTGAAGCTTTCTTT. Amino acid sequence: CASTLGPINTEAFF.

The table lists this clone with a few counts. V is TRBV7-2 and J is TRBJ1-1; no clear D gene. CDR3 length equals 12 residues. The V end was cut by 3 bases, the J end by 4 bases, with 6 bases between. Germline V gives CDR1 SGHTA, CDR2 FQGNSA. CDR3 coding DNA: TGTGCCAGCAGCTTCTCTGGCACTGAAGCTTTCTTT. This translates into CASSFSGTEAFF. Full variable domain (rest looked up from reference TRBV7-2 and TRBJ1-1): GAGVSQSPSNKVTEKGKDVELRCDPISGHTALYWYRQSLGQGLEFLIYFQGNSAPDKSGLPSDRFSAERTGGSVSTLTIQRTQQEDSAVYLCASSFSGTEAFFGQGTRLTVV.

The chain's CDR3 is CAWSEASHNYGYTF. The CDR3 bases are TGTGCCTGGAGTGAGGCATCCCATAACTATGGCTACACCTTC. This sequence joins TRBV30 and TRBJ1-2; D not certain. The CDR3 runs to 14 residues. V was clipped by 1 base and J by 1 base, with 10 bases between them. The germline V gene has CDR1 GTSNPN and CDR2 SVGIG (reference sequence).

The CDR3 DNA follows: TGTGCCAGCAGCCCAGATTACGAGCAGTACTTC. Amino acids: CASSPDYEQYF. V usage is TRBV5-5 and J usage is TRBJ2-7; D is ambiguous. The CDR3 length is 11 residues. Germline V gives CDR1 SGHKS, CDR2 YYEKEE (reference sequence). Trimming shortened V by 4 bases and J by 4 bases, and 6 bases separated the two germline ends.

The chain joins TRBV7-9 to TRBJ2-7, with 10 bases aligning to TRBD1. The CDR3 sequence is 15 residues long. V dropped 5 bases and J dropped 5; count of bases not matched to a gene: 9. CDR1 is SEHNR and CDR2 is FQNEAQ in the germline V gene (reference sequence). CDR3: CASSQGQGGVNEQYF. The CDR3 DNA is TGTGCCAGCAGCCAAGGACAGGGGGGAGTGAACGAGCAGTACTTC.

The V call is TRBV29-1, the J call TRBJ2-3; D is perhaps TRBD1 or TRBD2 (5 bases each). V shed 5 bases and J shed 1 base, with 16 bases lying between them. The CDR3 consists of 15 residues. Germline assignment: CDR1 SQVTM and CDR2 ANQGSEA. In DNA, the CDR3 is TGCAGCGTTTCTCGGGACGCGTTGGGCACAGATACGCAGTATTTT. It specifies CSVSRDALGTDTQYF.

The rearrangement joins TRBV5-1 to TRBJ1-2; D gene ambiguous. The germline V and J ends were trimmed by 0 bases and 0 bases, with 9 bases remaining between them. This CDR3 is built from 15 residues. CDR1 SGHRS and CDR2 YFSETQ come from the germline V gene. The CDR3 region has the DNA TGCGCCAGCAGCTTGGAGCAGTATCCTAACTATGGCTACACCTTC. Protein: CASSLEQYPNYGYTF.

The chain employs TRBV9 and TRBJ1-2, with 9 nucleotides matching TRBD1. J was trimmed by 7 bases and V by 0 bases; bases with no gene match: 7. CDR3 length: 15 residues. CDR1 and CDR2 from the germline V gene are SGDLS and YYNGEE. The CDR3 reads CASSVGTGGVGGYTF. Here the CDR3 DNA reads TGTGCCAGCAGCGTAGGCACAGGGGGCGTTGGTGGCTACACCTTC.

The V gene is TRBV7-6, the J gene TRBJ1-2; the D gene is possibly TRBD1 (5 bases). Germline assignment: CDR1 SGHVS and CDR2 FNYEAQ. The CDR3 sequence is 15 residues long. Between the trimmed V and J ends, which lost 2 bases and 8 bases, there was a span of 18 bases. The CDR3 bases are TGTGCCAGCAGCTTATTGGGGAATCAGGGTGACGGCTACACCTTC. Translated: CASSLLGNQGDGYTF.

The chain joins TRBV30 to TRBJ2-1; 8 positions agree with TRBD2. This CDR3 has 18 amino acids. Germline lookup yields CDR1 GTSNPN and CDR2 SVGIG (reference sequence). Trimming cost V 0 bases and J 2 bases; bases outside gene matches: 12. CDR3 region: CAWSVLGPLAGPYNEQFF. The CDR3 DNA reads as TGTGCCTGGAGTGTACTAGGTCCTCTAGCGGGCCCCTACAATGAGCAGTTCTTC. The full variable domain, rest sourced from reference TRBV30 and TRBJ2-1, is SQTIHQWPATLVQPVGSPLSLECTVEGTSNPNLYWYRQAAGRGLQLLFYSVGIGQISSEVPQNLSASRPQDRQFILSSKKLLLSDSGFYLCAWSVLGPLAGPYNEQFFGPGTRLTVL.

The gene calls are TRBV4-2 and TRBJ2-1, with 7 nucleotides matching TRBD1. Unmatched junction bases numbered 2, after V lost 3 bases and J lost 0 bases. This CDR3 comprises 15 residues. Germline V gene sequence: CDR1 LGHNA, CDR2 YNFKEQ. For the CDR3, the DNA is TGTGCCAGCAGCCAGGGACAGAACTCCTACAATGAGCAGTTCTTC. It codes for CASSQGQNSYNEQFF.

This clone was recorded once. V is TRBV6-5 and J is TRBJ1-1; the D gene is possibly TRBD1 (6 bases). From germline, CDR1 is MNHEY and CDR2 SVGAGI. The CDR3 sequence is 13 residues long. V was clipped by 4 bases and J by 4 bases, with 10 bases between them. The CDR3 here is CASSFEGGTEAFF. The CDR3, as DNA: TGTGCCAGCAGTTTCGAAGGGGGCACTGAAGCTTTCTTT.